One and the same sample provided the 19 T cell receptor beta chains below, sequenced in a study of T cell responses to AZD1222 COVID-19 vaccine. Only in-frame clones appear in the TCRdb table, and some are missing; sequencing was by immunoSEQ multiplex PCR. The sample yields some 130,000 clones, about 87% seen once. This specimen consisted of peripheral blood, obtained on day 0 of AZD1222 vaccination. Every receptor here comes from an adult in good health.

This chain joins TRBV2 and TRBJ2-7; D is uncertain. Germline V gene data show CDR1 as SNHLY and CDR2 as FYNNEI. The CDR3 has 17 amino acids. V was pared by 1 base and J by 2 bases, with 18 bases between. The CDR3 DNA is TGTGCCAGCAGTGAAGGGGTCCGGACGCAAGCCACCTACGAGCAGTACTTC. This encodes CASSEGVRTQATYEQYF.

V and J are TRBV4-2 and TRBJ2-3; no definite D call. CDR3 length: 14 amino acids. Germline values: CDR1 LGHNA, CDR2 YNFKEQ. V lost 4 bases and J lost 0, with 8 bases in between. The CDR3 here is CASSRQTSTDTQYF. The CDR3 nucleotides read TGTGCCAGCAGCCGCCAAACTAGCACAGATACGCAGTATTTT.

The V and J genes are TRBV7-8 and TRBJ1-1; TRBD1 aligns across 7 bases. The junction had 7 bases not matched to a gene; V was cut back by 6 bases and J by 0 bases. The CDR3 totals 15 residues. CDR1 SGHVS and CDR2 FQNEAQ come from the germline V gene. The CDR3 is CASRGRQGLNTEAFF. In DNA, the CDR3 is TGTGCCAGCAGGGGGAGACAGGGATTGAACACTGAAGCTTTCTTT.

CDR3: CASSLDVRTGGSGANVLTF. DNA of the CDR3: TGTGCCAGCAGCTTGGATGTTCGGACAGGGGGCTCTGGGGCCAACGTCCTGACTTTC. The chain combines TRBV5-4 with TRBJ2-6, with 10 bases matching TRBD1. J gave up 0 bases and V 0 bases, and 6 bases lay outside the gene matches. This CDR3 spans 19 amino acids. CDR1 SGHNT and CDR2 YYREEE come from the germline V gene (reference sequence).

V usage is TRBV28 and J usage is TRBJ2-7, with 8 bases aligning to TRBD1. The CDR3 sequence is 16 residues long. With V trimmed by 1 base and J by 5 bases, 10 bases remained unmatched. Looked up from germline, CDR1 is MDHEN and CDR2 is SYDVKM. As DNA, the CDR3 is TGTGCCAGCAGTTTATTCGGTGCAGGGGGCGCTGACGAGCAGTACTTC. Translated, it gives CASSLFGAGGADEQYF.

On this clone itself: In the same sample, other DNA sequences code for this CDR3. The J gene is TRBJ1-2, the V gene TRBV10-2; D is unclear. Germline V gene data show CDR1 as WSHSY and CDR2 as SAAADI. The V gene lost 0 bases and the J gene lost 5 bases, with 4 bases spanning the gap. The CDR3 contains 12 residues. The CDR3 is CASSESGYGYTF. The CDR3 DNA reads as TGCGCCAGCAGTGAGTCGGGGTATGGCTACACCTTC.

This chain joins TRBV7-8 and TRBJ1-5, with a possible D match to TRBD1 (6 bases). Germline CDR1 and CDR2: SGHVS and FQNEAQ. CDR3 length equals 15 residues. V shed 1 base and J shed 2 bases, with 9 bases lying between them. CDR3 region: CASSLDPGGNQPQHF. The CDR3 coding sequence is TGTGCCAGCAGCTTAGATCCAGGGGGCAATCAGCCCCAGCATTTT.

This clone occurred once. The chain joins TRBV6-2 or TRBV6-3 to TRBJ2-1; D remains ambiguous. The CDR3 length is 17 residues. Germline V gene sequence: CDR1 MNHEY, CDR2 SVGEGT. Trimming left V 0 bases short and J 0 bases short, with 12 bases between. The CDR3 loop reads CASSYSLVRSSYNEQFF. The DNA of the CDR3 is TGTGCCAGCAGTTACTCGTTAGTGAGGAGCTCCTACAATGAGCAGTTCTTC.

The chain is built from TRBV9 and TRBJ1-5; the match to TRBD1 covers 8 bases. V lost 3 bases to trimming and J lost 0 bases; unmatched junction nucleotides: 5. CDR1 is SGDLS, CDR2 YYNGEE, per germline. The length of the CDR3 is 16 residues. Here the CDR3 reads CASSAGTGYSNQPQHF. Written as DNA, the CDR3 is TGTGCCAGCAGCGCGGGGACAGGTTATAGCAATCAGCCCCAGCATTTT.

This clone came up once. The genes are TRBV28 and TRBJ1-6; tentatively, D is TRBD1 (6 bases). CDR1 is MDHEN, CDR2 SYDVKM, per germline. This CDR3 comprises 12 residues. Trimming stripped 8 bases from V and 8 bases from J, with 10 bases between. CDR3 region: CASLSGDSPLHF. The DNA of the CDR3 is TGTGCCAGCCTCTCAGGGGATTCACCCCTCCACTTT.

This clone occurred once. In the same sample, other DNA sequences code for this CDR3. J is TRBJ2-2 and V is TRBV18; 9 nucleotides align to TRBD1. Germline-derived CDR1 and CDR2 are KGHSH and LQKENI. V gave up 3 bases and J gave up 3 bases; unmatched junction bases: 2. The CDR3 has 15 amino acids. CDR3 coding DNA: TGTGCCAGCTCACCCCGACAGGGGGACACCGGGGAGCTGTTTTTT. Translation: CASSPRQGDTGELFF. Complete variable domain (other parts from reference TRBV18 and TRBJ2-2): NAGVMQNPRHLVRRRGQEARLRCSPMKGHSHVYWYRQLPEEGLKFMVYLQKENIIDESGMPKERFSAEFPKEGPSILRIQQVVRGDSAAYFCASSPRQGDTGELFFGEGSRLTVL.

The chain couples TRBV9 to TRBJ2-1; D may be TRBD2 (6 bases). Trimming removed 4 bases from V and 12 bases from J, with 11 bases in between. Germline V CDR1 and CDR2: SGDLS, YYNGEE. The CDR3 totals 11 residues. The CDR3 spells CASSPRDLQFF. CDR3 in DNA: TGTGCCAGCAGCCCAAGGGACTTGCAGTTCTTC.

This chain links TRBV7-9 with TRBJ2-7; the D gene is possibly TRBD2 (6 bases). Germline V lookup: CDR1 SEHNR, CDR2 FQNEAQ (reference sequence). Between the trimmed V and J ends, which lost 5 bases and 0 bases, there was a span of 20 bases. This CDR3 comprises 17 residues. The CDR3 spells CASSPKLGPGVSYEQYF. Here the CDR3 DNA reads TGTGCCAGCAGCCCTAAACTGGGGCCGGGGGTCTCCTACGAGCAGTACTTC.

This sequence joins TRBV2 and TRBJ2-6; D unresolved. Trimming took 2 bases from V and 0 from J, leaving 5 bases between them. The CDR3 contains 15 residues. CDR1 SNHLY and CDR2 FYNNEI come from the germline V gene. The CDR3 DNA reads TGTGCCAGCAGTGAAAGGAGCTCTGGGGCCAACGTCCTGACTTTC. It is translated as CASSERSSGANVLTF.

The chain links TRBV6-5 to TRBJ1-2, with 11 bases fitting TRBD1. Germline lookup yields CDR1 MNHEY and CDR2 SVGAGI. The length of the CDR3 is 15 residues. With V trimmed by 6 bases and J by 4 bases, 7 bases remained unmatched. CDR3 amino acids: CASSRRTGGFYGYTF. CDR3 DNA: TGTGCCAGCAGCCGACGGACAGGGGGCTTCTATGGCTACACCTTC.

The chain links TRBV20-1 to TRBJ1-1; D might be TRBD1 (5 bases). Trimming cost V 3 bases and J 3 bases, with 11 bases left between them. The CDR3 sequence is 13 residues long. Germline CDR1 reads DFQATT; CDR2 reads SNEGSKA (reference sequence). In nucleotides, the CDR3 is TGCAGTGCTAGTGGGGGACGGTACACTGAAGCTTTCTTT. This translates into CSASGGRYTEAFF.

The genes are TRBV6-5 and TRBJ1-2; D gene uncertain. Per germline, CDR1 MNHEY and CDR2 SVGAGI. The ends were cut back, 7 bases at V and 1 base at J, with 16 bases in the middle. The CDR3 is made up of 15 amino acids. The CDR3 DNA reads as TGTGCCAGCAATCCCTCACCCGGGGTTAACTATGGCTACACCTTC. The encoded protein is CASNPSPGVNYGYTF.

V is TRBV10-1 and J is TRBJ2-1, with 7 bases aligning to TRBD2. The CDR3 consists of 15 residues. Germline V gene data show CDR1 as WNHNN and CDR2 as SYGVQD (reference sequence). V trimming: 6 bases; J trimming: 8 bases; junction bases outside the gene matches: 13. The CDR3, as DNA: TGCGCCAGCAGCTCCGTGGGAGGGGCTCACGATGAGCAGTTCTTC. Translation: CASSSVGGAHDEQFF.

The chain recombines TRBV7-2 with TRBJ2-5; D is possibly TRBD2 (6 bases). Trimming took 5 bases from V and 4 from J, leaving 14 bases between them. This CDR3 spans 14 amino acids. Germline V gene sequence: CDR1 SGHTA, CDR2 FQGNSA. In DNA, the CDR3 is TGTGCCAGCAGCCGCACCGGGACTGTAGAGACCCAGTACTTC. Protein product: CASSRTGTVETQYF. Supplemented by reference TRBV7-2 and TRBJ2-5, the full variable domain reads GAGVSQSPSNKVTEKGKDVELRCDPISGHTALYWYRQSLGQGLEFLIYFQGNSAPDKSGLPSDRFSAERTGGSVSTLTIQRTQQEDSAVYLCASSRTGTVETQYFGPGTRLLVL.